The subject of this entry is one TCR beta chain. No antigen is known for it. Healthy bone marrow donors supplied every sample. The study ran its PCR with 60 Vbeta and 13 Jbeta primers. The table came from immunoSEQ multiplex PCR; TCRdb's copy has only in-frame clones and leaves some out. The sample has about 140,000 clones; 60% to 85% are singletons. This CDR3 region has 16 residues. V shed 8 bases and J shed 1 base, with 17 bases lying between them. The germline CDR1 and CDR2 sequences are MDHEN and SYDVKM. The sample is drawn from a study of cytomegalovirus exposure and HLA in healthy donors. General observations from the study: Some TCR beta chains (roughly 160 of them) were listed as cytomegalovirus-associated. In a later analysis, a missense DCLRE1C variant was linked to TCR beta V- and J-gene trimming. TRBV6-2, TRBV6-3 and some other V segments were excluded as indistinguishable.

The sample consisted of PBMCs. This TCR came from a male donor in good health and CMV-seropositive. This chain connects TRBV28 to TRBJ2-2, with a tentative D call TRBD2 (5 bases). The CDR3 loop is CASGNLRRWNTGELFF. The CDR3 DNA sequence: TGTGCCAGCGGAAACTTGAGGAGGTGGAACACCGGGGAGCTGTTTTTT.